These T cell receptor beta chains were read from a single sample in a study of T cell changes during pregnancy in multiple sclerosis. Sequencing was performed with immunoSEQ multiplex PCR; in TCRdb, only in-frame clones are kept and a portion is missing. Of fewer than 25,000 clones listed, about 92% are singletons. Sequencing used CD8+ T cells from peripheral blood mononuclear cells, obtained in the third trimester of pregnancy. The receptors were sampled from a female donor in good health, enrolled as a control in a pregnancy study. Both conserved end residues are part of each CDR3. Each record gives: V gene, clone size, J gene, D gene, CDR3 protein, CDR3 DNA. The D gene is left open where the match is weak. Clone size is stated in some rows and not others, as once, few, many or a class when expanded.

v_gene: TRBV6-4; abundance: NA; j_gene: TRBJ2-2; d_gene: NA; CDR3aa: CASSDSLNTGELFF; CDR3nt: TGTGCCAGCAGTGACTCTTTAAACACCGGGGAGCTGTTTTTT
v_gene: TRBV19; abundance: NA; j_gene: TRBJ2-2; d_gene: TRBD1; CDR3aa: CASSEGNRGLFF; CDR3nt: TGTGCCAGTAGTGAAGGGAACAGGGGCCTGTTTTTT
v_gene: TRBV29-1; abundance: once; j_gene: TRBJ2-7; d_gene: NA; CDR3aa: CSVRQGRYEQYF; CDR3nt: TGCAGCGTTCGGCAGGGCCGATACGAGCAGTACTTC
v_gene: TRBV16; abundance: NA; j_gene: TRBJ2-5; d_gene: TRBD2; CDR3aa: CASSQSLAGVETQYF; CDR3nt: TGTGCCAGCAGCCAATCTCTAGCGGGAGTTGAGACCCAGTACTTC
v_gene: TRBV4-1; abundance: once; j_gene: TRBJ1-1; d_gene: TRBD1; CDR3aa: CASRWDRNTEAFF; CDR3nt: TGCGCCAGCCGCTGGGACAGGAACACTGAAGCTTTCTTT
v_gene: TRBV6-5; abundance: NA; j_gene: TRBJ1-2; d_gene: NA; CDR3aa: CASRLREGYGYTF; CDR3nt: TGTGCCAGCAGACTCAGGGAAGGCTATGGCTACACCTTC
v_gene: TRBV14; abundance: NA; j_gene: TRBJ2-7; d_gene: TRBD2; CDR3aa: CASSQGLAGIYEQYF; CDR3nt: TGTGCCAGCAGCCAAGGACTAGCGGGTATTTACGAGCAGTACTTC
v_gene: TRBV4-1; abundance: NA; j_gene: TRBJ2-3; d_gene: TRBD2; CDR3aa: CASSQLAGGPQDTQYF; CDR3nt: TGCGCCAGCAGCCAACTAGCGGGAGGACCACAAGATACGCAGTATTTT
v_gene: TRBV13; abundance: NA; j_gene: TRBJ2-7; d_gene: NA; CDR3aa: CASSLARYEQYF; CDR3nt: TGTGCCAGCAGCTTAGCCAGATACGAGCAGTACTTC
v_gene: TRBV6-1; abundance: NA; j_gene: TRBJ2-3; d_gene: NA; CDR3aa: CASSETSGTGATDTQYF; CDR3nt: TGTGCCAGCAGTGAGACATCCGGGACGGGAGCCACAGATACGCAGTATTTT
v_gene: TRBV4-1; abundance: NA; j_gene: TRBJ2-1; d_gene: TRBD2; CDR3aa: CASSQRLAGVGSHNEQFF; CDR3nt: TGCGCCAGCAGCCAGAGACTAGCGGGAGTTGGATCCCACAATGAGCAGTTCTTC
v_gene: TRBV27; abundance: NA; j_gene: TRBJ2-5; d_gene: TRBD1; CDR3aa: CASSQTGWETQYF; CDR3nt: TGTGCCAGCAGCCAGACAGGGTGGGAGACCCAGTACTTC
v_gene: TRBV2; abundance: NA; j_gene: TRBJ2-2; d_gene: NA; CDR3aa: CASSVTGELFF; CDR3nt: TGTGCCAGCAGTGTAACCGGGGAGCTGTTTTTT
v_gene: TRBV9; abundance: NA; j_gene: TRBJ2-7; d_gene: NA; CDR3aa: CASSALDGVSYEQYF; CDR3nt: TGTGCCAGCAGCGCCCTTGACGGGGTGTCCTACGAGCAGTACTTC
v_gene: TRBV11-1; abundance: NA; j_gene: TRBJ1-1; d_gene: TRBD1; CDR3aa: CASSFGTAREAFF; CDR3nt: TGTGCCAGCAGCTTCGGGACAGCACGGGAAGCTTTCTTT
v_gene: TRBV13; abundance: NA; j_gene: TRBJ2-3; d_gene: NA; CDR3aa: CASSPGDTQYF; CDR3nt: TGTGCCAGCAGCCCGGGGGATACGCAGTATTTT
v_gene: TRBV28; abundance: NA; j_gene: TRBJ2-3; d_gene: NA; CDR3aa: CASSLTAGDTQYF; CDR3nt: TGTGCCAGCAGTTTAACGGCGGGAGATACGCAGTATTTT
v_gene: TRBV10-1; abundance: NA; j_gene: TRBJ2-7; d_gene: TRBD1; CDR3aa: CASSEETGHEQYF; CDR3nt: TGCGCCAGCAGTGAGGAGACAGGGCACGAGCAGTACTTC
v_gene: TRBV14; abundance: NA; j_gene: TRBJ2-3; d_gene: NA; CDR3aa: CASSFGDTQYF; CDR3nt: TGTGCCAGCAGTTTTGGCGATACGCAGTATTTT
v_gene: TRBV27; abundance: once; j_gene: TRBJ1-1; d_gene: NA; CDR3aa: CASIGNTEAFF; CDR3nt: TGTGCCAGCATCGGGAACACTGAAGCTTTCTTT
v_gene: TRBV28; abundance: once; j_gene: TRBJ1-1; d_gene: NA; CDR3aa: CASTSPRRNTEAFF; CDR3nt: TGTGCCAGCACCTCCCCGCGAAGAAACACTGAAGCTTTCTTT
v_gene: TRBV4-1; abundance: NA; j_gene: TRBJ1-5; d_gene: NA; CDR3aa: CASSSGTNQPQHF; CDR3nt: TGCGCCAGCAGTTCCGGTACCAATCAGCCCCAGCATTTT
v_gene: TRBV6-5; abundance: NA; j_gene: TRBJ2-7; d_gene: NA; CDR3aa: CASSRDMATYEQYF; CDR3nt: TGTGCCAGCAGCCGGGACATGGCGACCTACGAGCAGTACTTC
v_gene: TRBV5-1; abundance: NA; j_gene: TRBJ2-1; d_gene: TRBD2; CDR3aa: CASSLEAGDVDEQFF; CDR3nt: TGCGCCAGCAGCTTGGAAGCGGGGGACGTCGATGAGCAGTTCTTC
v_gene: TRBV7-9; abundance: few; j_gene: TRBJ1-1; d_gene: NA; CDR3aa: CASTAKIEAFF; CDR3nt: TGTGCCAGCACAGCGAAAATTGAAGCTTTCTTT
v_gene: TRBV5-6; abundance: NA; j_gene: TRBJ2-5; d_gene: TRBD2; CDR3aa: CASSSGTLGRAQYF; CDR3nt: TGTGCCAGCAGCTCCGGGACTCTAGGGAGGGCCCAGTACTTC
v_gene: TRBV5-5; abundance: NA; j_gene: TRBJ2-3; d_gene: NA; CDR3aa: CASSRDTLNTDTQYF; CDR3nt: TGTGCCAGCAGCCGGGACACGCTGAACACAGATACGCAGTATTTT
v_gene: TRBV5-6; abundance: NA; j_gene: TRBJ2-1; d_gene: NA; CDR3aa: CASSFLSGSSSYNEQFF; CDR3nt: TGTGCCAGCAGTTTCCTAAGCGGATCAAGCTCCTACAATGAGCAGTTCTTC
v_gene: TRBV7-9; abundance: NA; j_gene: TRBJ1-6; d_gene: NA; CDR3aa: CASSLETGRKSPLHF; CDR3nt: TGTGCCAGCAGCTTAGAAACGGGGAGAAAGTCACCCCTCCACTTT
v_gene: TRBV29-1; abundance: once; j_gene: TRBJ2-5; d_gene: NA; CDR3aa: CSVEWANMRETQYF; CDR3nt: TGCAGCGTTGAGTGGGCAAACATGAGAGAGACCCAGTACTTC
v_gene: TRBV4-2; abundance: NA; j_gene: TRBJ2-7; d_gene: TRBD1; CDR3aa: CASSQHQGDLSYEQYF; CDR3nt: TGTGCCAGCAGCCAACACCAGGGGGATCTGTCCTACGAGCAGTACTTC
v_gene: TRBV27; abundance: NA; j_gene: TRBJ1-2; d_gene: NA; CDR3aa: CASKPGVSGGYTF; CDR3nt: TGTGCCAGCAAGCCGGGGGTGTCCGGGGGCTACACCTTC
v_gene: TRBV7-9; abundance: NA; j_gene: TRBJ2-5; d_gene: NA; CDR3aa: CASSLAPTEKETQYF; CDR3nt: TGTGCCAGCAGCTTAGCACCGACAGAGAAAGAGACCCAGTACTTC
v_gene: TRBV7-3; abundance: few; j_gene: TRBJ1-1; d_gene: NA; CDR3aa: CASSLYPVLNTEAFF; CDR3nt: TGTGCCAGCAGCTTATATCCAGTCCTGAACACTGAAGCTTTCTTT
v_gene: TRBV19; abundance: NA; j_gene: TRBJ1-1; d_gene: TRBD1; CDR3aa: CASDRGKRSNTEAFF; CDR3nt: TGTGCCTCTGACAGGGGTAAGCGGTCGAACACTGAAGCTTTCTTT
v_gene: TRBV6-4; abundance: NA; j_gene: TRBJ2-2; d_gene: NA; CDR3aa: CASSDPRGGPGGELFF; CDR3nt: TGTGCCAGCAGTGACCCCCGCGGAGGCCCTGGCGGGGAGCTGTTTTTT
v_gene: TRBV6-4; abundance: NA; j_gene: TRBJ1-1; d_gene: TRBD1; CDR3aa: CASSEGQGGNTEAFF; CDR3nt: TGTGCCAGCAGTGAGGGACAGGGGGGGAACACTGAAGCTTTCTTT
v_gene: TRBV2; abundance: NA; j_gene: TRBJ2-1; d_gene: TRBD2; CDR3aa: CASSLPGGVDEQFF; CDR3nt: TGTGCCAGCAGTCTCCCCGGGGGGGTCGATGAGCAGTTCTTC
v_gene: TRBV6-1; abundance: NA; j_gene: TRBJ1-6; d_gene: NA; CDR3aa: CASSPSTSGSPLHF; CDR3nt: TGTGCCAGCAGTCCATCCACCAGCGGCTCACCCCTCCACTTT
v_gene: TRBV4-2; abundance: NA; j_gene: TRBJ2-7; d_gene: TRBD2; CDR3aa: CASSRGTSGGANEQYF; CDR3nt: TGTGCCAGCAGCCGAGGGACTAGCGGGGGGGCAAACGAGCAGTACTTC
v_gene: TRBV5-5; abundance: NA; j_gene: TRBJ2-1; d_gene: NA; CDR3aa: CASSLADTYNEQFF; CDR3nt: TGTGCCAGCAGCTTGGCGGACACCTACAATGAGCAGTTCTTC
v_gene: TRBV19; abundance: NA; j_gene: TRBJ1-5; d_gene: TRBD1; CDR3aa: CASRTGGNQPQHF; CDR3nt: TGTGCCAGTAGGACAGGGGGCAATCAGCCCCAGCATTTT
v_gene: TRBV7-6; abundance: NA; j_gene: TRBJ2-1; d_gene: TRBD2; CDR3aa: CASSPAGGSYNEQFF; CDR3nt: TGTGCCAGCAGCCCCGCGGGGGGCTCCTACAATGAGCAGTTCTTC
v_gene: TRBV28; abundance: NA; j_gene: TRBJ2-5; d_gene: TRBD2; CDR3aa: CASSFLAGVDETQYF; CDR3nt: TGTGCCAGCAGTTTTTTAGCGGGAGTGGATGAGACCCAGTACTTC
v_gene: TRBV28; abundance: once; j_gene: TRBJ2-7; d_gene: NA; CDR3aa: CASSLQAGRTGYEQYF; CDR3nt: TGTGCCAGCAGTTTACAGGCTGGAAGAACCGGCTACGAGCAGTACTTC
v_gene: TRBV7-9; abundance: NA; j_gene: TRBJ2-6; d_gene: NA; CDR3aa: CASSPRGSGANVLTF; CDR3nt: TGTGCCAGCAGTCCCCGGGGCTCTGGGGCCAACGTCCTGACTTTC
v_gene: TRBV11-3; abundance: few; j_gene: TRBJ2-7; d_gene: TRBD2; CDR3aa: CASSLGRTSGRVTYEQYF; CDR3nt: TGTGCCAGCAGCTTAGGGCGGACTAGCGGGAGGGTAACATACGAGCAGTACTTC
v_gene: TRBV5-8; abundance: NA; j_gene: TRBJ1-5; d_gene: NA; CDR3aa: CASSPGQSNQPQHF; CDR3nt: TGTGCCAGCAGCCCCGGACAGTCTAATCAGCCCCAGCATTTT
v_gene: TRBV28; abundance: NA; j_gene: TRBJ1-5; d_gene: NA; CDR3aa: CASSSHKTVSNQPQHF; CDR3nt: TGTGCCAGCAGTTCCCATAAGACAGTTAGCAATCAGCCCCAGCATTTT
v_gene: TRBV27; abundance: NA; j_gene: TRBJ1-3; d_gene: TRBD1; CDR3aa: CASSLTGNSGNTIYF; CDR3nt: TGTGCCAGCAGTTTGACAGGGAACTCTGGAAACACCATATATTTT